This T cell receptor (beta chain) was identified during a study of blood T cell repertoires in COVID-19. At the level of the study: The origin of the acute and convalescent COVID-19 samples was the United States, Italy and Spain.

Enrolled through a virtual design, the participants were between about 18 and 100 years of age and came from around 25 US areas. Participants' own reports of clinical history determined their cohort assignment. Per the original data handling: From reference gene primer amplification, estimates of nucleated cell counts were derived. Assay used: immunoSEQ multiplex PCR; TCRdb lists only in-frame clones, some missing. V and J calls and clone size are as listed in that table; D and trimming were resolved from the DNA. In the table there are around 200,000 clones, 86% of which are singletons. Per germline, CDR1 SNHLY and CDR2 FYNNEI. V lost 4 bases, J lost 4 bases, and 7 bases lay in between. The CDR3 loop spans 12 amino acids.

This chain joins TRBV2 and TRBJ1-2; D is undetermined. Sequencing was carried out using PBMCs or T cells enriched from blood (not recorded which). This receptor was obtained from a woman aged 35 to 49 with acute COVID-19. The DNA for the CDR3 is TGTGCCAGCAGTGGTCGCAGCTATGGCTACACCTTC. Protein product: CASSGRSYGYTF.